A single sample gave rise to the 16 T cell receptor beta chains below, sequenced in a study of cytomegalovirus exposure and HLA in healthy donors. The PCR employed 60 Vbeta primers together with 13 Jbeta primers. TCRdb's table, derived via immunoSEQ multiplex PCR, lists solely in-frame clones and lacks some. The repertoire holds fewer than 130,000 clones, with roughly three fifths as singletons. Sequencing used PBMCs. Receptors originate from a man under 40 in good health and CMV-seropositive.

This clone came up a few times. This sequence joins TRBV14 and TRBJ1-2; 8 nucleotides agree with TRBD1. Germline V gene data show CDR1 as SGHDN and CDR2 as FVKESK. CDR3 length equals 14 residues. V trimming: 5 bases; J trimming: 7 bases; junction bases outside the gene matches: 9. In nucleotides, the CDR3 is TGTGCCAGCAGCGTCCAGGGGGCCGCCGCTGGCTACACCTTC. The encoded protein is CASSVQGAAAGYTF.

Details on this clone: The junction shows a germline mismatch at one end, possibly a read error. This chain uses TRBV7-9 with TRBJ2-7, with D perhaps matching TRBD1 (6 bases). The CDR3 is made up of 14 amino acids. Germline V gene data show CDR1 as SEHNR and CDR2 as FQNEAQ (reference sequence). The CDR3, as DNA: TGTTCCAGCAGCTCCCCGGGACATCCCTACGAGCAGTACTTC. The encoded protein is CSSSSPGHPYEQYF.

Notes on this clone: Different DNA sequences within this sample yield the same CDR3. J is TRBJ2-7 and V is TRBV7-9; D is ambiguous. This CDR3 contains 12 residues. Germline assignment: CDR1 SEHNR and CDR2 FQNEAQ (reference sequence). Deletions cut 11 bases from V and 0 bases from J, with 11 bases between. In DNA form, the CDR3 reads TGTGCCGGAGAATTGAGCTCCTACGAGCAGTACTTC. Encoded protein: CAGELSSYEQYF.

This chain connects TRBV19 to TRBJ1-1; D perhaps matches TRBD1 (5 bases). The CDR3 extends over 13 amino acids. The V gene's germline CDR1 is LNHDA and CDR2 SQIVND (reference sequence). Trimming left V 3 bases short and J 3 bases short, with 8 bases between. The CDR3 region has the DNA TGTGCCAGTAGTATGAACAGGTACACTGAAGCTTTCTTT. Translating it yields CASSMNRYTEAFF.

This chain joins TRBV6-6 and TRBJ2-3, with unresolved D. Trimming cost V 6 bases and J 3 bases, with 16 bases left between them. Per germline, CDR1 MNHNY and CDR2 SVGAGI (reference sequence). CDR3 length: 15 amino acids. CDR3 amino acids: CASSPPLEYTDTQYF. The CDR3 nucleotides read TGTGCCAGCAGCCCACCGCTAGAGTATACAGATACGCAGTATTTT.

The chain recombines TRBV7-3 with TRBJ2-1, with 7 bases that match TRBD2. Germline CDR1 is SGHTA and CDR2 is FQGTGA. The CDR3 sequence is 14 residues long. Unmatched junction bases numbered 9, after V lost 6 bases and J lost 7 bases. The CDR3 DNA is TGTGCCAGCAGTTTTGCGGGGGTCAGGAATGAGCAGTTCTTC. Amino acids: CASSFAGVRNEQFF.

The V gene is TRBV7-9, the J gene TRBJ2-7; TRBD1 matches at 10 bases. This CDR3 has 15 amino acids. Trimming took 5 bases from V and 5 from J; bases not matched to a gene: 9. Germline V gene lookup returns CDR1 SEHNR and CDR2 FQNEAQ (reference sequence). CDR3 residues: CASSRRGQGSHEQYF. The DNA for the CDR3 is TGTGCCAGCAGCCGACGGGGACAGGGGAGCCACGAGCAGTACTTC.

The chain combines TRBV10-3 with TRBJ2-2; 9 bases fit TRBD1. This CDR3 has 15 amino acids. Trimming removed 2 bases from V and 3 bases from J; junction bases left unmatched: 1. The germline gives CDR1 ENHRY, CDR2 SYGVKD. The CDR3 reads CAISEDRGDTGELFF. CDR3 coding DNA: TGTGCCATCAGTGAGGACAGGGGGGACACCGGGGAGCTGTTTTTT.

This clone came up once. This chain joins TRBV4-1 and TRBJ2-7, with D possibly being TRBD2 (6 bases). Germline-derived CDR1 and CDR2 are MGHRA and YSYEKL. This CDR3 spans 13 amino acids. Trimming left V 4 bases short and J 3 bases short, with 10 bases between. CDR3: CASSRDSYYEQYF. CDR3 bases: TGCGCCAGCAGCCGGGACTCTTACTACGAGCAGTACTTC.

This clone was observed a handful of times. The genes are TRBV10-3 and TRBJ1-1, with unresolved D. This CDR3 region has 14 residues. From germline, CDR1 is ENHRY and CDR2 SYGVKD. Trimming cost V 6 bases and J 1 base, with 12 bases left between them. CDR3 region: CAIRHGLRNTEAFF. CDR3 nucleotide sequence: TGTGCCATCAGACACGGACTAAGGAACACTGAAGCTTTCTTT.

This chain uses TRBV7-2 with TRBJ1-2; D is perhaps TRBD1 (5 bases). This CDR3 comprises 15 residues. Trimming took off 1 base at V and 4 bases at J, with 13 bases between the two ends. Per germline, CDR1 SGHTA and CDR2 FQGNSA. This CDR3 reads CASSLVTVESYGYTF. The CDR3 nucleotides read TGTGCCAGCAGCTTAGTGACAGTGGAGAGCTATGGCTACACCTTC.

This clone has a handful of counts. This rearrangement joins TRBV5-4 to TRBJ1-2; tentative D call: TRBD1 (5 bases). V dropped 2 bases and J dropped 3 bases, with 14 bases sitting between them. Germline V CDR1 and CDR2: SGHNT, YYREEE (reference sequence). The CDR3 runs 15 residues. The CDR3 DNA is TGTGCCAGCAGCTTCTACCTCGGGACTGACTATGGCTACACCTTC. It specifies CASSFYLGTDYGYTF.

The sample holds a few counts of this clone. This chain uses TRBV5-1 with TRBJ2-3, with 8 bases aligning to TRBD2. The CDR3 is 15 amino acids. CDR1 SGHRS and CDR2 YFSETQ come from the germline V gene. With 2 bases clipped from V and 4 bases from J, the junction kept 6 bases outside the gene matches. CDR3 in DNA: TGCGCCAGCAGCTTATCGGGGGGGGCAGCAGATACGCAGTATTTT. Translation gives CASSLSGGAADTQYF.

The table lists this clone with a count of one. This chain uses TRBV6-1 with TRBJ2-7; D not resolved. The CDR3 is made up of 13 amino acids. Germline V gives CDR1 MNHNS, CDR2 SASEGT. V was cut by 4 bases and J by 0 bases, with 7 bases left in between. In DNA form, the CDR3 reads TGTGCCAGCAGTGTAGCCGGCTCCTACGAGCAGTACTTC. The encoded protein is CASSVAGSYEQYF.

The chain links TRBV19 to TRBJ1-6; maybe TRBD1 (6 bases). The CDR3 is 11 amino acids. The V end was cut by 9 bases, the J end by 13 bases, with 13 bases between. Germline values: CDR1 LNHDA, CDR2 SQIVND (reference sequence). CDR3 sequence: CASGMGAPLHF. The DNA of the CDR3 is TGTGCCAGCGGGATGGGGGCGCCCCTCCACTTT. Full variable domain (remainder filled in from reference TRBV19 and TRBJ1-6): DGGITQSPKYLFRKEGQNVTLSCEQNLNHDAMYWYRQDPGQGLRLIYYSQIVNDFQKGDIAEGYSVSREKKESFPLTVTSAQKNPTAFYLCASGMGAPLHFGNGTRLTVT.

This clone was counted a single time. V gene TRBV20-1 combines with J gene TRBJ2-3; D is uncertain. The CDR3 spans 11 residues. V shed 6 bases and J shed 8 bases, with 12 bases lying between them. Germline V gene lookup returns CDR1 DFQATT and CDR2 SNEGSKA (reference sequence). CDR3 nucleotide sequence: TGCAGTGCCTACTCGACGGGTACGCAGTATTTT. Amino acids: CSAYSTGTQYF.